This T cell receptor beta chain is from a study of read filtering for tumor transcriptome and immune sequencing. Study-level background: Mean patient age was roughly 72 years, range roughly 45 to 85; 17 male, around 14 female. Broader study findings: Single-read clonotypes: about 82% of IR-seq clonotypes (approximately 3.7% of reads), 74.6% of RNA-seq clonotypes (approximately 45% of reads).

In this sample, this clonotype is medium-sized. As yet, its antigen is unknown. CDR3 length: 15 residues. V gave up 6 bases and J gave up 1 base, with 13 bases separating them. The germline CDR1 and CDR2 sequences are SGHTA and FQGNSA. This library used roughly 0.4 ug RNA and molecular barcoded adaptors spanning alpha/delta and beta/gamma chains. TCRdb fed the reads into MiXCR, producing one record per CDR3 protein. The profile shows 5,000 to 6,500 distinct CDR3 sequences, about 20% of them singletons. V and J are TRBV7-2 and TRBJ2-1; perhaps TRBD2 as D (5 bases). The sequenced material came from a population of CD138-negative cells sorted from bone marrow. This clonotype was obtained from a donor at least 40 years old with multiple myeloma. The CDR3 reads CASSLGLLSYNEQFF. In nucleotides, the CDR3 is TGTGCCAGCAGTCTTGGACTCCTTTCCTACAATGAGCAGTTCTTC.